The T cell receptor (beta chain) described here comes from a study of T-cell reconstitution after alpha-beta-depleted transplantation in children. The authors prepared the TCRbeta library with unique molecular identifiers. One entry per CDR3 protein results from TCRdb running MiXCR on the PCR reads. Found here are 500,000 or so distinct CDR3 sequences, 11% of them singletons; the top ten hold approximately 15%. Trimming stripped 3 bases from V and 9 bases from J, with 16 bases between. There are 14 residues in the CDR3. The germline V gene has CDR1 SGHVS and CDR2 FQNEAQ. The TCR comes from a female patient between 2 and 15 years old who had a stem cell transplant for aplastic anemia, so the T cells may come from the graft donor. The rearrangement uses TRBV7-8 and TRBJ2-3; D not resolved. This specimen consisted of PBMCs, mostly from graft donor cells, obtained 180 days after TCRalphabeta/CD19-depleted stem cell transplant. CDR3 sequence reads: CASSFELAPPTQYF. The CDR3 nucleotides read TGTGCCAGCAGCTTCGAACTGGCCCCCCCCACGCAGTATTTT. Drawing the rest from reference TRBV7-8 and TRBJ2-3, the complete variable domain is GAGVSQSPRYKVAKRGQDVALRCDPISGHVSLFWYQQALGQGPEFLTYFQNEAQLDKSGLPSDRFFAERPEGSVSTLKIQRTQQEDSAVYLCASSFELAPPTQYFGPGTRLTVL.